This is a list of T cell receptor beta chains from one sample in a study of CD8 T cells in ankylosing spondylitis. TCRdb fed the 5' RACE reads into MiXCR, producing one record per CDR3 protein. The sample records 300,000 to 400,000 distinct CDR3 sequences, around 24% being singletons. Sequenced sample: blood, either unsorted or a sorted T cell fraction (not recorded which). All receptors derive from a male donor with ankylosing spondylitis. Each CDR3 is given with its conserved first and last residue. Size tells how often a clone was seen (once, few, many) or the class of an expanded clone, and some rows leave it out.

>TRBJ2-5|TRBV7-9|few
CASSFLAGKETQYF
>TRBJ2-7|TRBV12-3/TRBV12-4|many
CASTTGVTHEQYF
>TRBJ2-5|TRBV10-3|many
CAISELAGPQETQYF
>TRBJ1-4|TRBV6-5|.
CASSPSGRTNEKLFF
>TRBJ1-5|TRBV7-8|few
CASSLANRGSNQPQHF
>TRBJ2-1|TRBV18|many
CASSPGPRRNEQFF
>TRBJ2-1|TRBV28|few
CASSLAGRTYNEQFF
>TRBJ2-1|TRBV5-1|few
CASSSTGAKNEQFF
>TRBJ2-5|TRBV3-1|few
CASSQGVSGTQETQYF
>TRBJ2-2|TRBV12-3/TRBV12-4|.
CASRGTSGSGGTGELFF
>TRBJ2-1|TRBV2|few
CASRSQGISEQFF
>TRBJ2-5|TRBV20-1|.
CSARDGREGQETQYF
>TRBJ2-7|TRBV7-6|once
CASSPTGSRSYEQYF
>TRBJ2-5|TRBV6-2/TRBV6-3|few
CASSYGRLGETQYF
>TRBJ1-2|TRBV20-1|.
CSAKSLNYGYTF
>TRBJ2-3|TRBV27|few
CASRWDRLTDTQYF
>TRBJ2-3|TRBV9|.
CASSVNGDTDTQYF
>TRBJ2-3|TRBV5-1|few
CASSGGDATDTQYF
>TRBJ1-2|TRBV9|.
CASSVQGQTYGYTF
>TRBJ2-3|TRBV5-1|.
CASTLQAVTDTQYF
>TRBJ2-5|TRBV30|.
CAWGQGGPAETQYF
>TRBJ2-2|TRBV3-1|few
CASSQDVGRTGELFF
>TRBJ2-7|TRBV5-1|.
CASSLAGQSAEQYF
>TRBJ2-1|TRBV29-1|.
CSASAGGPGEQFF
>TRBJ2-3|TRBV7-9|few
CASSLTRVRTDTQYF
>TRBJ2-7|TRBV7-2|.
CASSFILAGDEQYF
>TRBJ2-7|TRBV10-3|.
CAIRANSGRSSEQYF
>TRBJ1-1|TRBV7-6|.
CASGEWWNTEAFF
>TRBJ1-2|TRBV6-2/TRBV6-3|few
CASTLSGSNYGYTF
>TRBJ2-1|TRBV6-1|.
CASRELAGGRSMRNEQFF
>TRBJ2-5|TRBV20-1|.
CSASGWGQETQYF
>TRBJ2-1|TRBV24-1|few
CATSGPIAGLSSYNEQFF
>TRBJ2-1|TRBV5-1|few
CASSPDRGPLGEQFF
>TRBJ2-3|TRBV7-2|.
CASSLGAGGAADTQYF
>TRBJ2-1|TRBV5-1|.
CASSLVTSGGYNEQFF
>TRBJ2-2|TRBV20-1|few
CSAWTKDRGYFNTGELFF
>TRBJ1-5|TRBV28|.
CASSYPGKTQPQHF
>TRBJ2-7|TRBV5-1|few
CASSSSGQKRYEQYF
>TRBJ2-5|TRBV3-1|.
CASSHMAGVLETQYF
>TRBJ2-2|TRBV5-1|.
CASSLEGANTGELFF
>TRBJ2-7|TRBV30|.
CATRTSYEQYF
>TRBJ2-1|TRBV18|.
CASSPRGQRVTSGRYNEQFF
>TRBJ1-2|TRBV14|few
CASSQDLARTNGYTF
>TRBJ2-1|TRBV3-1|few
CASSPSLTGTTYNEQFF
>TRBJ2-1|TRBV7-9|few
CASSFRYSGSYNEQFF
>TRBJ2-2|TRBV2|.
CASSSTGGFNTGELFF
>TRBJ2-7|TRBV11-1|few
CASSWDHREQYF
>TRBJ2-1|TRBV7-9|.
CASSLTVPNEQFF
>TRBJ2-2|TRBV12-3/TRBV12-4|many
CASSNRGNTGELFF
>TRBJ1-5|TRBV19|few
CASSPTGNRNQPQHF
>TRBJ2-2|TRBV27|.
CASSRRGRNTGELFF
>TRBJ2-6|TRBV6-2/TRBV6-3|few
CASNQIRDSGANVLTF
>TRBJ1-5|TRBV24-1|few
CATSDLPPVSNQPQHF
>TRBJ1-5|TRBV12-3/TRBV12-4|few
CASSRFNQPQHF
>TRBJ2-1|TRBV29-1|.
CSVAGGGSYNEQFF